The 3 T cell receptor beta chains below come from one sample, sequenced in a study of blood T cells in healthy people across ages. Combining a sample-barcoded 5' primer with a J-beta primer mix, a second PCR ran for roughly 7 to 12 cycles. TCRdb re-derived calls from the 5' RACE reads in MiXCR, one entry per CDR3 protein. The data hold about 290,000 distinct CDR3 sequences, with roughly 26% observed a single time. Sequenced sample: blood. The receptors were sampled from an older woman in good health.

The chain uses TRBV11-2 and TRBJ2-7; 13 bases agree with TRBD2. This CDR3 region has 19 residues. In germline, CDR1 is SGHAT, CDR2 FQNNGV. After removal of 1 base from V and 5 bases from J, the junction contained 14 bases not matched to a gene. The CDR3 DNA reads TGTGCCAGCAGCTTAGGGCCCGGACTAGCGGGAGTATACGGTCACGAGCAGTACTTC. Its translation is CASSLGPGLAGVYGHEQYF.

V is TRBV9 and J is TRBJ2-2; perhaps D is TRBD1 or TRBD2 (5 bases each). V was cut by 2 bases and J by 6 bases, with 8 bases left in between. This CDR3 has 13 amino acids. Germline V gives CDR1 SGDLS, CDR2 YYNGEE. The CDR3 is CASSVRGAGELFF. The CDR3 coding sequence is TGTGCCAGCAGCGTTAGAGGGGCCGGGGAGCTGTTTTTT.

The V and J genes are TRBV6-2 or TRBV6-3 and TRBJ2-5, with a possible D match to TRBD1 (6 bases). The DNA end lines up better with TRBJ2-7; the J call may be wrong. The CDR3 spans 12 residues. CDR1 is MNHEY and CDR2 is SVGEGT in the germline V gene. CDR3 sequence: CASPRGVDEQYF. The CDR3 DNA is TGTGCCAGCCCCAGGGGAGTGGACGAGCAGTACTTC.